A single sample gave rise to the 10 T cell receptor beta chains below, sequenced in a study of control samples from healthy donors and cancer patients. Profiled with immunoSEQ multiplex PCR; TCRdb holds only in-frame clones, not every one. The sample shows roughly 130,000 clones, about 88% of them seen only once. Sequences were obtained from blood. The receptors here all came from a man between 45 and 60 years old in good health.

This chain uses TRBV6-1 with TRBJ1-5, with no clear D. The CDR3 extends over 14 amino acids. V lost 3 bases and J lost 3, with 9 bases in between. The V gene's germline CDR1 is MNHNS and CDR2 SASEGT. CDR3 in amino acids: CASSDAGVNQPQHF. Written as DNA, the CDR3 is TGTGCCAGCAGTGACGCCGGGGTCAATCAGCCCCAGCATTTT.

The genes are TRBV11-1 and TRBJ2-2; D uncertain. V lost 4 bases and J lost 0, with 9 bases in between. Germline V gene sequence: CDR1 SGHAT, CDR2 FQDESV (reference sequence). This CDR3 comprises 15 residues. CDR3 loop: CASSSVAANTGELFF. In DNA form, the CDR3 reads TGTGCCAGCAGCTCAGTGGCTGCGAACACCGGGGAGCTGTTTTTT.

This clone was detected a few times. The genes are TRBV2 and TRBJ2-3; TRBD1 matches at 9 bases. The CDR3 loop spans 18 amino acids. Looked up from germline, CDR1 is SNHLY and CDR2 is FYNNEI. V dropped 2 bases and J dropped 1; count of bases not matched to a gene: 10. The CDR3 bases are TGTGCCAGCAGTGAAACAGGGGGCGCGTCCACGCGCACAGATACGCAGTATTTT. Protein: CASSETGGASTRTDTQYF.

This chain connects TRBV30 to TRBJ1-1, with a tentative D call TRBD1 (5 bases). Germline loops: CDR1 GTSNPN, CDR2 SVGIG (reference sequence). The CDR3 runs to 13 residues. V was trimmed by 1 base and J by 4 bases, leaving 10 bases between them. The CDR3 region has the DNA TGTGCCTGGAGTGGGCAGGGCCTCACTGAAGCTTTCTTT. Its protein is CAWSGQGLTEAFF.

This clone showed up just a few times. This sequence joins TRBV9 and TRBJ2-2, with a tentative D call TRBD1 (6 bases). There are 14 residues in the CDR3. CDR1 and CDR2 from the germline V gene are SGDLS and YYNGEE. With 3 bases removed from V and 4 bases from J, the gap between germline ends came to 10 bases. CDR3 sequence (DNA): TGTGCCAGCAGCGAACAGGGTTCCACCGGGGAGCTGTTTTTT. It is translated as CASSEQGSTGELFF.

This clone was seen once. The chain links TRBV30 to TRBJ2-3; D perhaps matches TRBD1 (5 bases). Trimming removed 0 bases at V and 0 bases at J, with 16 bases between. In germline, CDR1 is GTSNPN, CDR2 SVGIG (reference sequence). The CDR3 runs 17 residues. CDR3 nucleotides: TGTGCCTGGAGTGTAGGTAGGATGGGGCTTAGCACAGATACGCAGTATTTT. Translated: CAWSVGRMGLSTDTQYF.

A single count supports this clone. The chain uses TRBV7-2 and TRBJ1-2, with 7 positions matching TRBD1. Germline CDR1 SGHTA, CDR2 FQGNSA. V shed 3 bases and J 4 bases; nucleotides not matched to a gene: 2. The CDR3 length is 13 residues. CDR3 in DNA: TGTGCCAGCAGCTTGGGACAGCGCTATGGCTACACCTTC. Its translation: CASSLGQRYGYTF.

The chain is built from TRBV28 and TRBJ1-2; a possible D gene is TRBD1 (5 bases). This CDR3 spans 14 amino acids. Germline CDR1 reads MDHEN; CDR2 reads SYDVKM. Trimming cost V 2 bases and J 10 bases, with 17 bases left between them. CDR3 sequence reads: CASSLSSGQITYTF. The CDR3 DNA follows: TGTGCCAGCAGTTTAAGTTCGGGGCAGATCACCTACACCTTC.

This clone was observed once. This chain joins TRBV28 and TRBJ2-1; the D gene is possibly TRBD1 (6 bases). Germline V gene sequence: CDR1 MDHEN, CDR2 SYDVKM. V lost 6 bases and J 2 bases, leaving 8 bases between the germline ends. The CDR3 sequence is 13 residues long. The CDR3 nucleotides are TGTGCCAGCAGGTGGACAGCCTACAATGAGCAGTTCTTC. Its protein product is CASRWTAYNEQFF.

The CDR3 DNA reads as TGTGCCTGGAGTGTACGAGGTTTTAGCAATCAGCCCCAGCATTTT. Translation: CAWSVRGFSNQPQHF. The J gene is TRBJ1-5, the V gene TRBV30; D remains unclear. Between the trimmed V and J ends, which lost 0 bases and 0 bases, there was a span of 9 bases. CDR1 and CDR2 (germline): GTSNPN, SVGIG (reference sequence). The CDR3 is 15 amino acids.